These 27 T cell receptor beta chains originate from one sample sequenced in a study of regulatory T cells in long-lasting Graves disease. Time point described: persistent/refractory GD, antithyroid drugs over 5 years with positive TRAb. TCR sequences were obtained from RNA taken from PBMCs. In building TCR beta libraries, iRepertoire HTBI primers were used together with Arm-PCR of CDR3 regions. TCRdb used MiXCR to reprocess the multiplex PCR reads, holding one entry per CDR3 protein. Here the sample spans around 460,000 distinct CDR3 sequences, around a fifth being singletons. This sample comprised peripheral blood mononuclear cells (PBMCs), obtained when the disease was refractory, from a patient treated with antithyroid drugs. Source of these receptors: a female donor with Graves disease.

This chain joins TRBV9 and TRBJ2-1; 11 bases agree with TRBD2. This CDR3 contains 18 residues. Unmatched junction bases numbered 12, after V lost 5 bases and J lost 2 bases. Germline V gives CDR1 SGDLS, CDR2 YYNGEE. The CDR3 region has the DNA TGTGCCAGCAGTCATAGCGGGAGGGCCCAGCCTACCTACAATGAGCAGTTCTTC. Its translation is CASSHSGRAQPTYNEQFF.

This clonotype was seen many times. The genes are TRBV11-2 and TRBJ1-5; TRBD1 matches 7 bases. The V gene end was trimmed by 5 bases and the J gene end by 1 base; junction bases not matched to a gene: 5. Germline V gene lookup returns CDR1 SGHAT and CDR2 FQNNGV. This CDR3 has 15 residues. The CDR3: CASSPDRVSNQPQHF. CDR3 DNA: TGTGCCAGCAGCCCCGACAGGGTAAGCAATCAGCCCCAGCATTTT.

This clonotype turned up a few times. The chain recombines TRBV7-2 with TRBJ1-5, with D hard to call. Trimming pared 2 bases from V and 10 bases from J, leaving 12 bases between. The CDR3 is 13 amino acids. Germline V CDR1 and CDR2: SGHTA, FQGNSA. Here the CDR3 DNA reads TGTGCCAGCAGCTTAATACAAGATCGCCCCCAGCATTTT. It yields the protein CASSLIQDRPQHF.

This clonotype has at least ten counts. The chain recombines TRBV6-2 or TRBV6-3 with TRBJ1-2, with 9 bases that match TRBD1. The CDR3 has 15 amino acids. Germline lookup yields CDR1 MNHEY and CDR2 SVGEGT. V shed 7 bases and J 7 bases; nucleotides not matched to a gene: 13. The CDR3 sequence: CASKPGQGHRGGYTF. The CDR3 DNA reads as TGTGCCAGCAAACCGGGACAGGGTCATCGGGGTGGCTACACCTTC.

This clonotype was counted between two and nine times. The rearrangement uses TRBV5-5 and TRBJ2-2, with a tentative D call TRBD1 (6 bases). This CDR3 has 15 amino acids. The germline V and J ends were trimmed by 5 bases and 0 bases, with 11 bases remaining between them. Looked up from germline, CDR1 is SGHKS and CDR2 is YYEKEE (reference sequence). The CDR3, as DNA: TGTGCCAGCAGTCTTCGACAGGCGAACACCGGGGAGCTGTTTTTT. Residues: CASSLRQANTGELFF.

The chain employs TRBV27 and TRBJ2-7; possibly TRBD1 or TRBD2 for D (5 bases each). Trimming shortened V by 2 bases and J by 6 bases, and 8 bases separated the two germline ends. The CDR3 has 12 amino acids. The germline gives CDR1 MNHEY, CDR2 SMNVEV (reference sequence). The CDR3 region is CASSLGAGEQYF. CDR3 DNA sequence: TGTGCCAGCAGTTTAGGGGCGGGCGAGCAGTACTTC.

The rearrangement joins TRBV5-4 to TRBJ2-5; a weak D match, TRBD2 (6 bases). The CDR3 runs 14 residues. Trimming stripped 3 bases from V and 10 bases from J, with 19 bases between. The germline gives CDR1 SGHNT, CDR2 YYREEE (reference sequence). This CDR3 is CASSSLGGPRDQYF. The CDR3 bases are TGTGCCAGCAGCTCCCTCGGAGGGCCAAGGGACCAGTACTTC.

The V and J genes are TRBV30 and TRBJ1-3; D unclear. Germline assignment: CDR1 GTSNPN and CDR2 SVGIG (reference sequence). V was shortened by 4 bases and J by 2 bases, with 9 bases between the two germline ends. The CDR3 runs 13 residues. CDR3 region: CAWTILAGNTIYF. DNA for the CDR3: TGTGCCTGGACTATATTGGCTGGAAACACCATATATTTT.

The rearrangement links TRBV10-3 to TRBJ1-1; the D is unclear. The CDR3 consists of 12 residues. V lost 6 bases and J 5 bases, leaving 10 bases between the germline ends. In germline, CDR1 is ENHRY, CDR2 SYGVKD. The CDR3 nucleotides are TGTGCCATCAGGCAGAGAGAAACTGAAGCTTTCTTT. Translated, it gives CAIRQRETEAFF.

This clonotype has a handful of counts. This chain uses TRBV5-5 with TRBJ1-6; D perhaps matches TRBD1 (6 bases). This CDR3 is 15 amino acids long. The V and J ends lost 0 bases and 8 bases respectively, with 12 bases between them. CDR1 is SGHKS, CDR2 YYEKEE, per germline (reference sequence). The CDR3 spells CASSLVVRGDSPLHF. The CDR3, as DNA: TGTGCCAGCAGCTTGGTAGTCAGGGGCGATTCACCCCTCCACTTT.

The CDR3 nucleotides are TGCGCCAGCAGCCAAGGTGGGGTACAGGCGGATCAGCCCCAGCATTTT. Translated, it gives CASSQGGVQADQPQHF. This chain links TRBV4-1 with TRBJ1-5, with D perhaps matching TRBD1 (5 bases). Germline values: CDR1 MGHRA, CDR2 YSYEKL. Trimming pared 1 base from V and 5 bases from J, leaving 15 bases between. The CDR3 totals 16 residues.

This clonotype was observed many times. The CDR3 sequence: CASSAQSSGNTIYF. As DNA, the CDR3 is TGTGCCAGCAGTGCTCAGAGCTCTGGAAACACCATATATTTT. The genes are TRBV2 and TRBJ1-3; D is undetermined. Germline CDR1 SNHLY, CDR2 FYNNEI. This CDR3 region has 14 residues. V lost 4 bases to trimming and J lost 0 bases, with 7 bases between them.

This chain uses TRBV20-1 with TRBJ2-5, with 9 bases lining up with TRBD2. V was clipped by 6 bases and J by 5 bases; unmatched bases: 16. Germline CDR1 and CDR2: DFQATT and SNEGSKA (reference sequence). The CDR3 loop spans 16 amino acids. The CDR3 DNA reads TGCAGTGCATCCCGGACTAGCGAGTTAGTTTTGGAGACCCAGTACTTC. Its translation is CSASRTSELVLETQYF.

This clonotype showed up just a few times. The J gene is TRBJ2-7, the V gene TRBV29-1, with 7 bases fitting TRBD2. The germline CDR1 and CDR2 sequences are SQVTM and ANQGSEA. The CDR3 has 11 amino acids. Germline trimming cut 6 bases from V and 6 bases from J; bases unmatched to any gene: 5. The CDR3 reads CSVGGDAEQYF. The CDR3 DNA reads TGCAGCGTGGGGGGGGATGCCGAGCAGTACTTC.

This chain connects TRBV19 to TRBJ2-1; D call uncertain. V lost 6 bases and J lost 9, with 18 bases in between. The CDR3 covers 14 residues. Germline V gene sequence: CDR1 LNHDA, CDR2 SQIVND (reference sequence). The CDR3 DNA reads as TGTGCCAGTAGCGAGGACCCCAGAGACGGTGAGCAGTTCTTC. As protein: CASSEDPRDGEQFF.

The chain joins TRBV4-1 to TRBJ1-2; 7 bases line up with TRBD1. The CDR3 runs to 14 residues. V trimming: 6 bases; J trimming: 8 bases; junction bases outside the gene matches: 12. CDR1 is MGHRA, CDR2 YSYEKL, per germline. CDR3 sequence: CASRETSGGRGYTF. The DNA of the CDR3 is TGCGCCAGCAGAGAAACTTCAGGGGGGAGGGGCTACACCTTC.

This clonotype was observed a handful of times. This chain links TRBV30 with TRBJ1-2; 8 bases agree with TRBD1. The CDR3 length is 14 residues. V lost 3 bases and J lost 5; bases outside the gene matches: 8. CDR1 and CDR2 from the germline V gene are GTSNPN and SVGIG (reference sequence). CDR3: CAWRGAGQVYGYTF. In nucleotides, the CDR3 is TGTGCCTGGAGGGGGGCGGGACAGGTTTATGGCTACACCTTC.

The chain carries TRBV3-1 and TRBJ2-7; TRBD2 agrees at 10 bases. CDR3 length: 15 amino acids. Germline V gene sequence: CDR1 LGHDT, CDR2 YNNKEL (reference sequence). Germline trimming cut 1 base from V and 6 bases from J; bases unmatched to any gene: 6. CDR3 DNA sequence: TGTGCCAGCAGCCAAGGGCTAGCGGGAGCCCTCGAGCAGTACTTC. It encodes CASSQGLAGALEQYF.

As for this clonotype: Because it lacks the conserved phenylalanine or tryptophan at the end, this CDR3 is likely a read error. CDR3 amino acids: CASSPTPGTYEQYL. The DNA for the CDR3 is TGTGCCAGCAGCCCCACGCCGGGGACCTACGAGCAGTACCTC. The chain is built from TRBV7-2 and TRBJ2-7; perhaps TRBD2 as D (5 bases). The length of the CDR3 is 14 residues. V dropped 5 bases and J dropped 2 bases, with 13 bases sitting between them. The germline V gene has CDR1 SGHTA and CDR2 FQGNSA.

Notes on this clonotype: A much larger clone lies one base from this, so it may be a read error. The rearrangement links TRBV7-2 to TRBJ2-7; 8 bases are a match to TRBD1. The CDR3 runs 15 residues. From germline, CDR1 is SGHTA and CDR2 FQGNSA. CDR3: CASSSRGRGPYEQHF. CDR3 DNA: TGTGCCAGCAGCAGCAGGGGGCGCGGGCCTTACGAGCAGCACTTC.

This clonotype was seen ten or more times. The V call is TRBV6-1, the J call TRBJ2-7; TRBD2 is a possible D gene (6 bases). This CDR3 has 15 amino acids. In germline, CDR1 is MNHNS, CDR2 SASEGT. V was pared by 7 bases and J by 5 bases, with 21 bases between. CDR3 DNA: TGTGCCAGCAACAACGACAACGCGGGAAGAAACGAGCAGTACTTC. It translates to CASNNDNAGRNEQYF.

The chain links TRBV6-2 or TRBV6-3 to TRBJ1-6, with TRBD1 matching over 10 bases. The germline CDR1 and CDR2 sequences are MNHEY and SVGEGT. The V and J ends lost 5 bases and 9 bases, in that order; junction bases with no gene match: 7. The CDR3 runs to 15 residues. CDR3 coding DNA: TGTGCCAGCAGTCTACAGACAGGGGGCCTTTCACCCCTCCACTTT. Translated: CASSLQTGGLSPLHF.

The table lists this clonotype with many counts. The chain links TRBV6-5 to TRBJ1-5; TRBD1 agrees at 7 bases. Germline CDR1 and CDR2: MNHEY and SVGAGI. V shed 0 bases, J shed 3 bases, and the junction held 17 bases outside the gene matches. The CDR3 sequence is 20 residues long. In DNA, the CDR3 is TGTGCCAGCAGTTACTCGCCGGACAGGCCTCGATCCCTCCTCAATCAGCCCCAGCATTTT. As protein: CASSYSPDRPRSLLNQPQHF.

This clonotype has at least ten counts. The rearrangement links TRBV12-3 or TRBV12-4 to TRBJ1-2, with D hard to call. V dropped 7 bases and J dropped 8 bases, with 17 bases sitting between them. CDR3 length equals 13 residues. The chain's CDR3 is CASKAPLGWGYTF. CDR3 in DNA: TGTGCCAGCAAGGCTCCACTTGGATGGGGCTACACCTTC.

At least ten counts were recorded for this clonotype. The chain has TRBV12-3 or TRBV12-4 and TRBJ2-2, with 12 bases matching TRBD2. The trim removed 6 bases at V and 10 bases at J, leaving 6 bases unmatched. The CDR3 consists of 14 residues. CDR3 sequence: CASSRLAGGPELFF. The CDR3 coding sequence is TGTGCCAGCAGCAGGCTAGCGGGGGGGCCGGAGCTGTTTTTT.

This clonotype was observed at least ten times. The genes are TRBV11-3 and TRBJ2-5; 7 positions agree with TRBD2. The V segment lost 5 bases and the J segment 2 bases; nucleotides outside the gene matches: 2. The CDR3 spans 13 residues. Looked up from germline, CDR1 is SGHNT and CDR2 is YENEEA. CDR3: CASSLAVQETQYF. The CDR3 nucleotides are TGTGCCAGCAGCCTAGCGGTTCAAGAGACCCAGTACTTC.

In this sample, this clonotype turned up many times. This chain links TRBV25-1 with TRBJ2-7; TRBD1 aligns across 11 bases. V lost 2 bases to trimming and J lost 4 bases; unmatched junction nucleotides: 7. Germline lookup yields CDR1 MGHDK and CDR2 SYGVNS. The CDR3 runs to 16 residues. The DNA of the CDR3 is TGTGCCAGCAGTGAAAATACTGGACAGGGGGCATACGAGCAGTACTTC. Protein sequence: CASSENTGQGAYEQYF.